The source of this T cell receptor beta chain is a study of blood T cells in healthy people across ages (dated by TCRdb to between 2014 and 2017). Regarding the complete study: In model experiments, roughly one uniquely barcoded TCR beta cDNA molecule per two T cells was captured by template switching. The study measured age-related changes in TCR beta repertoire diversity using deep sequencing normalized with unique cDNA molecular identifiers. Four age groups were formed from the donors: young (average approximately 15 years), middle-aged (just under 40), aged (around 62) and long-lived (82). To avoid experimental bias, donors of different ages were distributed randomly across sequencing lanes. For two donors (one aged 18 to 29 and one aged 80 or older), the study analyzed two additional independent replicas of 1 million unique cDNA reads from the same blood draw.

Donors were 39 systemically healthy Caucasian individuals from Russia aged roughly 6 to 90 years. About 10 milliliters of peripheral blood were collected from each donor into EDTA-treated Vacutainer tubes. Ficoll-Paque density-gradient centrifugation was used to isolate PBMCs, with at least 6.5 million per sample. Total RNA was extracted from PBMCs with Trizol reagent, with at least 5 micrograms obtained per sample. The percentages of naive CD45RAhigh/CD27high T cells were determined by flow cytometry on a PBMC aliquot from every donor. The method was 5' RACE. Sequencing used an Illumina HiSeq 2500. A second PCR of about 6 to 11 cycles was performed with a sample-barcoded 5' primer and a J-beta primer mix. Each TCR beta cDNA molecule received a unique molecular identifier from a template-switch 5' adaptor carrying 12 random nucleotides. At least 2.5 million CDR3-containing paired-end reads were obtained from each sample. First-strand cDNA was synthesized from all RNA with the Mint cDNA synthesis kit, primed by a TRBC-specific oligonucleotide. All cDNA was treated with uracil-DNA glycosylase and then went through a first 18-cycle PCR with the universal primers M1SS and BC2_uni_R. The authors' pipeline ran thus. Each sample was normalized by randomly selecting 1 million high-quality reads, each carrying a distinct molecular identifier. Instead of being binned into consensus sequences, reads with shared molecular identifiers were discarded. MiTCR, run with a Q25 quality threshold and the strictest error-elimination algorithm, handled CDR3 identification, clonotype clustering and error correction. A nonparametric unseen species model with Euler transformation was used to estimate a lower bound on total TCR beta diversity. TCRdb reworked the public reads: Q25 trimming with fastp, MiXCR clone assembly, productive beta chains retained. All rows with the same CDR3 protein become a single entry with the most common DNA and genes. TCRdb assigned the V and J calls; the authors' analysis was not used. The sample yields fewer than 1,000,000 distinct CDR3 sequences; 40% to 50% were counted once. Together, the top ten hold approximately 20% of the sample.

V loses 0 bases of germline sequence and J loses 8 bases, and the interval between the two ends is 19 bases. The CDR3 numbers 16 residues from cysteine through phenylalanine. Only the CDR3 part of the read is kept: 48 bases, read in frame from the first base. The germline V gene (reference sequence) supplies CDR1 LGHDT and CDR2 YNNKEL. A remark on this clonotype: Its specific antigen is unknown. Per-base quality was not reported, and no clone a single base away is much larger than it.

On the study overall, not on this receptor specifically: As age increased, observed TCR beta diversity per million T cells dropped in a roughly linear way, and a significant reduction was already evident by age about 40. Observed TCR beta diversity correlated strongly with the percentage of naive T cells measured by flow cytometry. Because the CMV infection status of the donors was unknown, age-related changes in expanded clonotypes may potentially have been confounded. Because profiling used bulk unsorted PBMCs, naive and antigen-experienced compartments could not be compared conclusively. The long-lived group showed more naive CD4+ T cells, fewer expanded clones and increased TCR diversity than the aged group, suggesting age selection. Estimates of total diversity based on one million sequenced T cells were considered lower bounds and underestimates.

This clonotype was sampled from a man in his 60s in good health. Sequencing used blood. This sequence uses TRBV3-1 and TRBJ1-2, with the D segment identity uncertain. In nucleotides, the sequence is TGTGCCAGCAGCCAAGATCGGCAGGCAGGCAGTGAGGGCTACACCTTC. This yields the protein CASSQDRQAGSEGYTF.